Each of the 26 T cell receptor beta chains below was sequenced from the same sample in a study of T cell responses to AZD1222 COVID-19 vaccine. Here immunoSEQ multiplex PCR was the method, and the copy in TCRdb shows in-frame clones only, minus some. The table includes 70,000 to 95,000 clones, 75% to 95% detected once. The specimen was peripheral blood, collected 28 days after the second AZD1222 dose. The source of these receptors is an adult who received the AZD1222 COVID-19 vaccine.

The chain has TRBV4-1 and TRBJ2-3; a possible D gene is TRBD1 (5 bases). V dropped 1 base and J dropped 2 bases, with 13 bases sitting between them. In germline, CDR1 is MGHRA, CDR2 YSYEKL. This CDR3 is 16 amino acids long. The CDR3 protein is CASSQGKGVTTDTQYF. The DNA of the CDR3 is TGCGCCAGCAGCCAAGGAAAAGGGGTCACCACAGATACGCAGTATTTT.

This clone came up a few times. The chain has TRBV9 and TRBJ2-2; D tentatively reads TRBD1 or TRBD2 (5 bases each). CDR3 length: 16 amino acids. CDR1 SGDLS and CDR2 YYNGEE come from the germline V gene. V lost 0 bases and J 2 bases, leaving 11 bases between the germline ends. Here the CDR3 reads CASSVGVGPNTGELFF. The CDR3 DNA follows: TGTGCCAGCAGCGTAGGAGTGGGACCTAACACCGGGGAGCTGTTTTTT.

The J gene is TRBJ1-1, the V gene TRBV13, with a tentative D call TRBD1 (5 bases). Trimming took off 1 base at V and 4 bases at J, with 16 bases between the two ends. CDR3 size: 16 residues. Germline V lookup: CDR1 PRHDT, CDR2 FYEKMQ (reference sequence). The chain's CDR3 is CASSLVGHQKPTEAFF. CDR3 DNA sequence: TGTGCCAGCAGCTTAGTTGGACACCAAAAGCCCACTGAAGCTTTCTTT. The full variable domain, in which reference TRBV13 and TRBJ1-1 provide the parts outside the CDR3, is AAGVIQSPRHLIKEKRETATLKCYPIPRHDTVYWYQQGPGQDPQFLISFYEKMQSDKGSIPDRFSAQQFSDYHSELNMSSLELGDSALYFCASSLVGHQKPTEAFFGQGTRLTVV.

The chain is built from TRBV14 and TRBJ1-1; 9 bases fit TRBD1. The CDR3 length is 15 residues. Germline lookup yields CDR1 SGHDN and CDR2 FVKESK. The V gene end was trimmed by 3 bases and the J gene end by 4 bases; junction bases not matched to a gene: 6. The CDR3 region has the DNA TGTGCCAGCAGCCAGATAACAGGGGGCCGCACTGAAGCTTTCTTT. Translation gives CASSQITGGRTEAFF.

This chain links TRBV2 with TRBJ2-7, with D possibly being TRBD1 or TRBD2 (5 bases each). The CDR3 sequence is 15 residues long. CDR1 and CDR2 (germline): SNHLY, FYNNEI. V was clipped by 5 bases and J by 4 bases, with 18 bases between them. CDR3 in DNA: TGTGCCAGCAGTAATTTTGGGGGAGCGGAATACGAGCAGTACTTC. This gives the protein CASSNFGGAEYEQYF.

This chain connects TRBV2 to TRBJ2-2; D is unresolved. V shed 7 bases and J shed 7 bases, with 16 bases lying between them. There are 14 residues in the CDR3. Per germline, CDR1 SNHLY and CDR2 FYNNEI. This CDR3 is CASKALARIGELFF. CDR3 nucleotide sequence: TGTGCCAGCAAAGCGCTTGCTCGGATCGGGGAGCTGTTTTTT.

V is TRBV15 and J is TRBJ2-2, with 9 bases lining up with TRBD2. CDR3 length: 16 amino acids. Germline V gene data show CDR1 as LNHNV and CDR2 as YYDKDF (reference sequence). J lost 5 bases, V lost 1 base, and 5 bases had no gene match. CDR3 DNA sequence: TGTGCCACCAGCAGAGGTGCGGGGGGGCTTACCGGGGAGCTGTTTTTT. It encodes CATSRGAGGLTGELFF.

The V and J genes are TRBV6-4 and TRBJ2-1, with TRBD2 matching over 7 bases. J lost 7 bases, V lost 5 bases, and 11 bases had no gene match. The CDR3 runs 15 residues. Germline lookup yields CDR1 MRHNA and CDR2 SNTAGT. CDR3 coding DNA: TGTGCCAGCAGTTCCGATGGGAGGGTGGGGAATGAGCAGTTCTTC. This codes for CASSSDGRVGNEQFF.

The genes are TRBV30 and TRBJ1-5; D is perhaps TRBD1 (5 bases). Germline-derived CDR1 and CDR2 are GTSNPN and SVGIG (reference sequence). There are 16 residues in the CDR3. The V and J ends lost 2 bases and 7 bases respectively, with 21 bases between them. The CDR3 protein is CAWSSSGRAMAQPQHF. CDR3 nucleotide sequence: TGTGCCTGGAGTTCCTCGGGCAGGGCTATGGCACAGCCCCAGCATTTT.

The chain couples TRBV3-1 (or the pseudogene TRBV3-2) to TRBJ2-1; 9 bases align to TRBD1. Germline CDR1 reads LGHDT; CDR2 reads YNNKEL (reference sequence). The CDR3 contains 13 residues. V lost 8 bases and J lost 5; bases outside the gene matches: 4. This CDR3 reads CASGDRANNEQFF. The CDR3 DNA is TGTGCCAGCGGGGACAGGGCCAACAATGAGCAGTTCTTC.

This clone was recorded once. CDR3 protein: CASSPGTANQGGYTF. The CDR3 bases are TGTGCCAGCTCACCGGGGACAGCAAATCAGGGGGGCTACACCTTC. The rearrangement links TRBV18 to TRBJ1-2; 7 bases agree with TRBD1. The V and J ends lost 3 bases and 8 bases, in that order; junction bases with no gene match: 12. Germline CDR1 KGHSH, CDR2 LQKENI. The CDR3 runs 15 residues. The full variable domain, rest sourced from reference TRBV18 and TRBJ1-2, is NAGVMQNPRHLVRRRGQEARLRCSPMKGHSHVYWYRQLPEEGLKFMVYLQKENIIDESGMPKERFSAEFPKEGPSILRIQQVVRGDSAAYFCASSPGTANQGGYTFGSGTRLTVV.

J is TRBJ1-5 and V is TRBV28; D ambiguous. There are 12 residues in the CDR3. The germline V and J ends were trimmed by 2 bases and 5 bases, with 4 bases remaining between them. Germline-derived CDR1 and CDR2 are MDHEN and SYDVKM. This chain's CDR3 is CASSLADQPQHF. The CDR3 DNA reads TGTGCCAGCAGTTTAGCTGATCAGCCCCAGCATTTT.

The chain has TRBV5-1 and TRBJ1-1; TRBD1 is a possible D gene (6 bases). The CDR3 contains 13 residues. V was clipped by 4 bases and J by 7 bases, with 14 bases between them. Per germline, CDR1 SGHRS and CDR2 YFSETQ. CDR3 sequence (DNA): TGCGCCAGCAGCATGGTGGGGGGGCTTGAAGCTTTCTTT. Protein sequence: CASSMVGGLEAFF.

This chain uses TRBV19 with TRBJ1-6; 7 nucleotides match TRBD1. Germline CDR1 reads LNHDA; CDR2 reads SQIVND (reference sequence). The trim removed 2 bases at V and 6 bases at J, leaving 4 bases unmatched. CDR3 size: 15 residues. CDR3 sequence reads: CASSITGAVNSPLHF. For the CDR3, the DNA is TGTGCCAGTAGTATAACAGGGGCGGTTAATTCACCCCTCCACTTT.

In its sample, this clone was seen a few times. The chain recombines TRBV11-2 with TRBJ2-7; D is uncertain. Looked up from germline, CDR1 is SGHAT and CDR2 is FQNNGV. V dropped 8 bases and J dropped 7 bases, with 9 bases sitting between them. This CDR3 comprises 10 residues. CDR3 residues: CASSSLEQYF. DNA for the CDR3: TGTGCCAGCTCTTCCCTTGAGCAGTACTTC.

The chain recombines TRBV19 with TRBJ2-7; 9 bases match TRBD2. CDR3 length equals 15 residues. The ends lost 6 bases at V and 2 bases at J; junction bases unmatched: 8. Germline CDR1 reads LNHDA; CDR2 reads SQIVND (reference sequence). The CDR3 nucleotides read TGTGCCAGTAGCAGCCAACTAGCGGGCACCTACGAGCAGTACTTC. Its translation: CASSSQLAGTYEQYF.

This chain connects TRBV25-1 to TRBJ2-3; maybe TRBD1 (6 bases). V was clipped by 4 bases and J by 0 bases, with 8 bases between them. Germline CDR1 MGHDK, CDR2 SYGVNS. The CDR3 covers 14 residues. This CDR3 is CASSGTASTDTQYF. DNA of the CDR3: TGTGCCAGCAGTGGGACAGCCAGCACAGATACGCAGTATTTT.

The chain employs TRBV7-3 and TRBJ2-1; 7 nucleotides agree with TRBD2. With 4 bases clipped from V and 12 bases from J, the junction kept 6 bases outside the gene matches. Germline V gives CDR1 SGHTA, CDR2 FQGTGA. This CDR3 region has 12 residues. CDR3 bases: TGTGCCAGCAGCTCACCCGGACTAGGGCAGTTCTTC. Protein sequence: CASSSPGLGQFF.

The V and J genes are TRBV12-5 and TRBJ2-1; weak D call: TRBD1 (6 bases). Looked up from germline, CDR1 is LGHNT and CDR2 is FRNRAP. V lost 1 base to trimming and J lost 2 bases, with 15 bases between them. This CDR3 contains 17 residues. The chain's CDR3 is CASGLAAGTLPYNEQFF. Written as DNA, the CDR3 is TGTGCTAGTGGTTTGGCCGCAGGGACACTTCCCTACAATGAGCAGTTCTTC.

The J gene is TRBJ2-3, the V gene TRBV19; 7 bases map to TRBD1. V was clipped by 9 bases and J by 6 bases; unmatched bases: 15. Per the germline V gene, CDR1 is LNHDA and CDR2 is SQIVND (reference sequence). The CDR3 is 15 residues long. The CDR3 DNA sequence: TGTGCCAGCTCACCGGGGACAGATGCGGTGGATACGCAGTATTTT. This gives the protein CASSPGTDAVDTQYF.

The CDR3 loop reads CASSQGRGDNQPQHF. As DNA, the CDR3 is TGCGCCAGCAGCCAAGGCAGGGGGGACAATCAGCCCCAGCATTTT. The chain recombines TRBV4-1 with TRBJ1-5; TRBD1 aligns across 7 bases. Germline loops: CDR1 MGHRA, CDR2 YSYEKL. The V gene end was trimmed by 1 base and the J gene end by 3 bases; junction bases not matched to a gene: 3. This CDR3 has 15 residues.

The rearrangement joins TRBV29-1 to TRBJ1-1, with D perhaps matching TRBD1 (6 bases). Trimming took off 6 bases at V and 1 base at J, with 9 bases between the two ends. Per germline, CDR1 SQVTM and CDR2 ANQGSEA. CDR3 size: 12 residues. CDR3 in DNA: TGCAGCGTCGGCAGGGGGAACACTGAAGCTTTCTTT. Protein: CSVGRGNTEAFF.

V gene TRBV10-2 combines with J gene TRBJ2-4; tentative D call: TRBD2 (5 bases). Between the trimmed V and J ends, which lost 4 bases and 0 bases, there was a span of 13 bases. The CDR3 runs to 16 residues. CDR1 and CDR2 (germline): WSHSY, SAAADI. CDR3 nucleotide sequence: TGCGCCAGCAGTGTGGGTAGAGGGATAGCCAAAAACATTCAGTACTTC. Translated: CASSVGRGIAKNIQYF.

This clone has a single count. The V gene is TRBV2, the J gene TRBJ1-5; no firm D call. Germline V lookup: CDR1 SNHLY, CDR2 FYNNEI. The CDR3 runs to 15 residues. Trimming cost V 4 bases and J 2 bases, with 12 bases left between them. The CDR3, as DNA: TGTGCCAGCAGTGGAGGCCCTGCCGGCAATCAGCCCCAGCATTTT. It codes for CASSGGPAGNQPQHF.

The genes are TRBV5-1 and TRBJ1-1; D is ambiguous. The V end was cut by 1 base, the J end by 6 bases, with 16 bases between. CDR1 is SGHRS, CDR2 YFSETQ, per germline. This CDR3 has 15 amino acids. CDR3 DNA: TGCGCCAGCAGCTTGTCTACGGAGTTGGGCGCTGAAGCTTTCTTT. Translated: CASSLSTELGAEAFF.

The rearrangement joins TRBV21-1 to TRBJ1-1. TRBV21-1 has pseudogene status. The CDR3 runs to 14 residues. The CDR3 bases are TGTGCCAGCAGTCACAAAAGGGGAGAGACTGAAGCTTTCTTT. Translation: CASSHKRGETEAFF.